The 12 T cell receptor beta chains reported below all come from one sample, sequenced in a study of T cell changes during pregnancy in multiple sclerosis. Using immunoSEQ multiplex PCR, the repertoire was profiled, and TCRdb retains in-frame clones only, with some absent. The table includes 100,000 or so clones, 94% detected once. Sequencing used peripheral blood, obtained after pregnancy. The receptor set was obtained from a female donor in good health, enrolled as a control in a pregnancy study.

This chain links TRBV5-4 with TRBJ1-4; D possibly corresponds to TRBD1 (6 bases). The CDR3 totals 16 residues. Trimming shortened V by 4 bases and J by 0 bases, and 13 bases separated the two germline ends. Germline CDR1 reads SGHNT; CDR2 reads YYREEE (reference sequence). The CDR3 loop is CASSTKQGATNEKLFF. The CDR3 nucleotides read TGTGCCAGCAGCACGAAACAGGGTGCAACTAATGAAAAACTGTTTTTT.

V is TRBV29-1 and J is TRBJ2-1, with D maybe TRBD1 (6 bases). V lost 5 bases to trimming and J lost 0 bases, with 14 bases between them. Germline assignment: CDR1 SQVTM and CDR2 ANQGSEA. The CDR3 loop spans 15 amino acids. The CDR3 here is CSVPRGSSSYNEQFF. The CDR3 DNA follows: TGCAGCGTTCCAAGGGGGTCCAGCTCCTACAATGAGCAGTTCTTC.

The chain is built from TRBV19 and TRBJ2-6, with D possibly matching TRBD1 (6 bases). V gave up 6 bases and J gave up 4 bases, with 13 bases separating them. The CDR3 totals 15 residues. The germline V gene encodes CDR1 LNHDA and CDR2 SQIVND (reference sequence). CDR3 nucleotide sequence: TGTGCCAGTAGCATGGGGGCGGCCGGGGCCAACGTCCTGACTTTC. Translation: CASSMGAAGANVLTF.

The genes are TRBV15 and TRBJ2-1; TRBD1 agrees at 11 bases. This CDR3 has 18 amino acids. Losses at the gene ends were 2 bases for V and 7 bases for J; bases not matched to a gene: 13. Germline CDR1 is LNHNV and CDR2 is YYDKDF (reference sequence). CDR3: CATSRLPPRDRGKNEQFF. Written as DNA, the CDR3 is TGTGCCACCAGCAGATTGCCACCCCGGGACAGGGGGAAGAATGAGCAGTTCTTC.

The chain recombines TRBV11-2 with TRBJ1-2; TRBD1 is a possible D gene (6 bases). Trimming took 1 base from V and 5 from J, leaving 14 bases between them. Germline V CDR1 and CDR2: SGHAT, FQNNGV. CDR3 length: 15 residues. DNA for the CDR3: TGTGCCAGCAGCTTAGCAAGGGACAACCTATATGGCTACACCTTC. Amino acid sequence: CASSLARDNLYGYTF.

This chain joins TRBV28 and TRBJ2-2; no firm D call. Germline CDR1 is MDHEN and CDR2 is SYDVKM. CDR3 length: 12 residues. Between the trimmed V and J ends, which lost 6 bases and 6 bases, there was a span of 8 bases. CDR3 sequence: CASSLEAGELFF. The DNA for the CDR3 is TGTGCCAGCAGCCTCGAGGCCGGGGAGCTGTTTTTT.

This chain uses TRBV5-1 with TRBJ2-3; D perhaps matches TRBD1 (6 bases). Germline V gives CDR1 SGHRS, CDR2 YFSETQ. With 0 bases removed from V and 6 bases from J, the gap between germline ends came to 11 bases. The CDR3 length is 14 residues. The CDR3: CASSLAQGKDTQYF. For the CDR3, the DNA is TGCGCCAGCAGCTTGGCCCAGGGGAAGGATACGCAGTATTTT.

The chain joins TRBV19 to TRBJ1-1; D is perhaps TRBD1 (6 bases). Per the germline V gene, CDR1 is LNHDA and CDR2 is SQIVND (reference sequence). Between the trimmed V and J ends, which lost 3 bases and 7 bases, there was a span of 12 bases. The CDR3 runs to 13 residues. The CDR3 DNA reads as TGTGCCAGTAGTATGGGGGCCCAGGTTGAAGCTTTCTTT. Translating it yields CASSMGAQVEAFF.

The chain joins TRBV7-6 to TRBJ2-3; 10 positions agree with TRBD2. The CDR3 runs 15 residues. Germline V gene sequence: CDR1 SGHVS, CDR2 FNYEAQ. The V and J ends lost 2 bases and 3 bases, in that order; junction bases with no gene match: 2. Here the CDR3 DNA reads TGTGCCAGCAGCTTAACTAGCGGGGTGACAGATACGCAGTATTTT. Amino acids: CASSLTSGVTDTQYF.

V gene TRBV30 combines with J gene TRBJ2-5, with no clear D. The CDR3 is 11 amino acids. Trimming shortened V by 1 base and J by 14 bases, and 14 bases separated the two germline ends. The V gene's germline CDR1 is GTSNPN and CDR2 SVGIG (reference sequence). The CDR3 DNA is TGTGCCTGGAGTGAGAGTTTCACCTTCTACTTC. Protein sequence: CAWSESFTFYF.

The chain combines TRBV2 with TRBJ1-3; 10 bases agree with TRBD1. Germline trimming cut 4 bases from V and 0 bases from J; bases unmatched to any gene: 6. CDR1 and CDR2 from the germline V gene are SNHLY and FYNNEI. The CDR3 is 17 residues long. CDR3 region: CASSVGQGRFSGNTIYF. Here the CDR3 DNA reads TGTGCCAGCAGTGTGGGACAGGGGAGATTCTCTGGAAACACCATATATTTT. Combining the CDR3 with reference TRBV2 and TRBJ1-3 gives the whole variable domain EPEVTQTPSHQVTQMGQEVILRCVPISNHLYFYWYRQILGQKVEFLVSFYNNEISEKSEIFDDQFSVERPDGSNFTLKIRSTKLEDSAMYFCASSVGQGRFSGNTIYFGEGSWLTVV.

This clone showed up just once. The chain links TRBV7-2 to TRBJ2-7; 8 bases agree with TRBD2. The CDR3 consists of 14 residues. Germline assignment: CDR1 SGHTA and CDR2 FQGNSA. Losses at the gene ends were 2 bases for V and 4 bases for J; bases not matched to a gene: 4. DNA of the CDR3: TGTGCCAGCAGCTTACGGCGGGAGGCTTACGAGCAGTACTTC. This encodes CASSLRREAYEQYF.